This T cell receptor (beta chain) was sequenced in a study of T-cell reconstitution after alpha-beta-depleted transplantation in children. This clonotype was seen repeatedly, ten times or more. Its antigen is not known. Trimming removed 5 bases from V and 4 bases from J; junction bases left unmatched: 6. Germline lookup yields CDR1 DFQATT and CDR2 SNEGSKA (reference sequence). CDR3 length equals 14 residues. Construction of the TCRbeta library involved unique molecular identifiers. One entry per CDR3 protein results from TCRdb running MiXCR on the PCR reads. This table has about 490,000 distinct CDR3 sequences, roughly a tenth appearing once. Broader study findings: By about two months after transplant, alpha-beta T cells reportedly arose from several hundred graft clones that had expanded. A year post-transplant, T-cell counts and diversity derived mostly from newly produced T cells. At day 60, the high TCRbeta diversity found in some patients originated from recipient T cells and thymic progenitors that had survived.

The chain is built from TRBV20-1 and TRBJ2-2; TRBD1 agrees at 8 bases. The sample here was PBMCs, taken before TCRalphabeta/CD19-depleted stem cell transplant. This clonotype originated in a child aged 2-15 years with inherited bone marrow failure, due to receive a stem cell transplant. The chain's CDR3 is CSAGQGRATGELFF. CDR3 bases: TGCAGTGCTGGACAGGGACGAGCCACCGGGGAGCTGTTTTTT.